This T cell receptor (beta chain) was captured by sequencing in a study of blood T cell repertoires in COVID-19. Study details: From the United States, Italy and Spain came samples of acute and convalescent COVID-19.

Clinical histories supplied by participants themselves formed the basis of cohort assignment. The recovered donors of Cohort 3 showed two negative PCRs, clearance, or symptom resolution. Per the study methods: The assay estimated nucleated cells by amplifying reference gene primers. Generated by immunoSEQ multiplex PCR, the TCRdb table keeps only in-frame clones and is missing some. The D gene and trimming were derived from the DNA, and the V and J assignments and clone size from that table. The sample yields 150,000 to 200,000 clones, around 73% seen once. This receptor was taken from a woman in her fifties or sixties who had recovered from COVID-19. The sample comprised PBMCs or T cells enriched from blood (not recorded which).

The CDR3 loop reads CASSSPEGGAYEQYF. The CDR3 nucleotides read TGTGCCAGCAGTTCGCCGGAGGGTGGGGCCTACGAGCAGTACTTC. The V and J genes are TRBV28 and TRBJ2-7; a possible D gene is TRBD2 (6 bases). The CDR3 length is 15 residues. Looked up from germline, CDR1 is MDHEN and CDR2 is SYDVKM. V was pared by 4 bases and J by 2 bases, with 15 bases between.